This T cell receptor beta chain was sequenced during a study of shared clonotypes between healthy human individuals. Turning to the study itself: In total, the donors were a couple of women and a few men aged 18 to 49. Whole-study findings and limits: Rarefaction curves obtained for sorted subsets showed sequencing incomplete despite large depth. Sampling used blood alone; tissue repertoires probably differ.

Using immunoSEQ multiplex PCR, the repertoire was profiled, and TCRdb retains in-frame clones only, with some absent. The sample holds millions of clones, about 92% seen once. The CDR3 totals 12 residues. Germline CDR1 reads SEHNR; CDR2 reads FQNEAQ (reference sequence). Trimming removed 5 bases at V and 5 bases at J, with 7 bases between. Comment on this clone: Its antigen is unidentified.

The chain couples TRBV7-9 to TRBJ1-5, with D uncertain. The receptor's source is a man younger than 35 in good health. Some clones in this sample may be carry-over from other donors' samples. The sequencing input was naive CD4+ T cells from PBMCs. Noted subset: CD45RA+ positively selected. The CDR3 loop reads CASSQPDQPQHF. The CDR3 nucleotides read TGTGCCAGCAGCCAACCGGATCAGCCCCAGCATTTT.